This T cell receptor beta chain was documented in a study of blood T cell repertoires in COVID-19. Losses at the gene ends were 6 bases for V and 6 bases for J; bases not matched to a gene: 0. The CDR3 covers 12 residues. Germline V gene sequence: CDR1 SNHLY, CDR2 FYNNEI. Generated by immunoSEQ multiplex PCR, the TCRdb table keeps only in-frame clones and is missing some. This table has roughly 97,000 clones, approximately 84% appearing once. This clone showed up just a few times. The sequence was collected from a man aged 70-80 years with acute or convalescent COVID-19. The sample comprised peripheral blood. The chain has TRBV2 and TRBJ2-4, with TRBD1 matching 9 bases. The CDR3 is CASRDRGNIQYF. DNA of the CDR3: TGTGCCAGCAGGGACAGGGGAAACATTCAGTACTTC.